This T cell receptor beta chain was found in a study of shared clonotypes between healthy human individuals. Assay: immunoSEQ multiplex PCR; the TCRdb copy retains only in-frame clones and omits some. The sample carries fewer than 1.8 million clones, 98% recorded once. The CDR3 sequence is 17 residues long. V was clipped by 0 bases and J by 5 bases, with 19 bases between them. Germline V gene data show CDR1 as MRHNA and CDR2 as SNTAGT. The chain combines TRBV6-4 with TRBJ1-1, with D possibly TRBD1 on 5 matching bases. The clonotype was recovered from a man in his thirties or forties in good health. Material: naive CD4+ T cells sorted from blood. Sample subset: CD45RA+ positively selected. This CDR3 reads CASSDSEPFLGGTEAFF. In DNA form, the CDR3 reads TGTGCCAGCAGTGACTCCGAACCTTTTTTGGGGGGAACTGAAGCTTTCTTT.